Listed below are T cell receptor beta chains from one sample, sequenced in a study of T cell responses to AZD1222 COVID-19 vaccine. Profiled with immunoSEQ multiplex PCR; TCRdb holds only in-frame clones, not every one. The table shows 100,000 to 150,000 clones, with about 89% occurring only once. The sequencing used peripheral blood, collected on day 0 of AZD1222 vaccination. The receptors shown here come from an adult in good health. Both conserved end residues are part of each CDR3. A D gene is named only where the DNA matches it firmly. Clone size is shown for a subset of rows, as once, few, many or a class of expanded clone.

CASSTGGEPPYGYTF	TGTGCCAGCAGTACGGGAGGGGAGCCACCCTATGGCTACACCTTC	NA	TRBV7-3	TRBJ1-2	NA	15
CASSWRTADASYGYTF	TGTGCCAGCAGCTGGAGGACAGCCGACGCCTCTTATGGCTACACCTTC	NA	TRBV5-4	TRBJ1-2	few	16
CASSDSTYSKAPNSPLHF	TGTGCCAGCAGTGACTCGACGTACAGTAAGGCCCCTAATTCACCCCTCCACTTT	NA	TRBV6-4	TRBJ1-6	NA	18
CASSSGTSGYTDTQYF	TGTGCCAGCAGCTCGGGGACTAGCGGGTACACAGATACGCAGTATTTT	TRBD2	TRBV9	TRBJ2-3	NA	16
CASSDRAETQYF	TGTGCCAGCAGCGACAGGGCAGAGACCCAGTACTTC	TRBD1	TRBV28	TRBJ2-5	NA	12
CASSQGPGTNYGYTF	TGCGCCAGCAGCCAAGGCCCAGGCACTAACTATGGCTACACCTTC	NA	TRBV4-1	TRBJ1-2	NA	15
CASSSRQGIMNTEAFF	TGTGCCAGCAGTTCACGACAGGGAATCATGAACACTGAAGCTTTCTTT	TRBD1	TRBV6-5	TRBJ1-1	once	16
CASTMSWAQPYTDTQYF	TGTGCCAGCACCATGAGTTGGGCGCAGCCTTACACAGATACGCAGTATTTT	NA	TRBV11-3	TRBJ2-3	NA	17
CASSPDTGGGEQYF	TGTGCCAGCAGCCCCGACACGGGGGGCGGGGAGCAGTACTTC	NA	TRBV3-1/TRBV3-2	TRBJ2-7	NA	14
CASNQQGVMSSYNSPLHF	TGTGCCAGTAATCAACAGGGTGTTATGAGCTCCTATAATTCACCCCTCCACTTT	NA	TRBV19	TRBJ1-6	NA	18
CASSPSGGDTEAFF	TGTGCCAGCAGCCCTTCCGGGGGAGACACTGAAGCTTTCTTT	NA	TRBV3-1/TRBV3-2	TRBJ1-1	once	14
CAWNFLSHEQYF	TGTGCCTGGAACTTCCTAAGCCACGAGCAGTACTTC	NA	TRBV30	TRBJ2-7	NA	12
CASSDPRPRDTQYF	TGCGCCAGCAGTGACCCCCGTCCTAGGGATACGCAGTATTTT	NA	TRBV10-2	TRBJ2-3	once	14
CASSFGTSGRQQYF	TGTGCCAGCAGTTTTGGGACTAGCGGGAGGCAGCAGTACTTC	TRBD2	TRBV27	TRBJ2-7	NA	14
CAWTNLQDSYEQYF	TGTGCCTGGACCAACCTGCAGGACTCCTACGAGCAGTACTTC	NA	TRBV30	TRBJ2-7	few	14
CASSLTGTFFGYEQYF	TGTGCCAGCAGTCTAACGGGGACGTTTTTCGGCTACGAGCAGTACTTC	NA	TRBV28	TRBJ2-7	NA	16
CAIRGQGSYNEQFF	TGTGCCATCAGGGGACAGGGCTCCTACAATGAGCAGTTCTTC	TRBD1	TRBV10-3	TRBJ2-1	NA	14
CASTRAGQSPAGYTF	TGTGCCAGTACTAGGGCGGGACAAAGCCCGGCGGGCTACACCTTC	NA	TRBV27	TRBJ1-2	NA	15
CASSLSATGPSGNTIYF	TGTGCCAGCAGTTTATCCGCTACAGGGCCTTCTGGAAACACCATATATTTT	NA	TRBV27	TRBJ1-3	NA	17
CASSRRGDTQYF	TGTGCCAGCAGCCGGAGGGGGGATACGCAGTATTTT	NA	TRBV14	TRBJ2-3	NA	12
CASSLGFRGPQDSPLHF	TGCGCCAGCAGCTTGGGTTTCCGGGGGCCGCAGGATTCACCCCTCCACTTT	NA	TRBV5-1	TRBJ1-6	NA	17
CASSFRQGARRQYF	TGTGCCAGCAGCTTTCGACAGGGGGCGCGTAGGCAGTATTTT	TRBD1	TRBV5-8	TRBJ2-3	NA	14
CASSPSDEQYF	TGTGCCAGCTCACCTTCAGACGAGCAGTACTTC	NA	TRBV18	TRBJ2-7	NA	11
CASSTAALANEKLFF	TGTGCCAGTAGTACGGCAGCTCTGGCTAATGAAAAACTGTTTTTT	NA	TRBV19	TRBJ1-4	NA	15
CASSMGPDGEAFF	TGCGCCAGCAGCATGGGACCCGACGGTGAAGCTTTCTTT	NA	TRBV10-2	TRBJ1-1	NA	13
CASSETGATNEKLFF	TGTGCCAGCAGCGAAACAGGAGCAACTAATGAAAAACTGTTTTTT	NA	TRBV9	TRBJ1-4	NA	15
CASSHPGGLPPIFEQFF	TGTGCCAGTAGCCACCCCGGTGGACTCCCGCCGATTTTTGAGCAGTTCTTC	NA	TRBV19	TRBJ2-1	NA	17
CASSQDSYEQYF	TGCGCCAGCAGCCAAGACTCTTACGAGCAGTACTTC	NA	TRBV10-1	TRBJ2-7	NA	12
CASIGQGIVTEAFF	TGTGCCAGCATCGGACAGGGGATCGTCACTGAAGCTTTCTTT	TRBD1	TRBV3-1/TRBV3-2	TRBJ1-1	NA	14
CASSLEMKNTEAFF	TGTGCCAGCAGCTTGGAGATGAAGAACACTGAAGCTTTCTTT	NA	TRBV5-6	TRBJ1-1	few	14
CASSPSNQETQYF	TGCGCCAGCAGCCCGTCAAATCAAGAGACCCAGTACTTC	NA	TRBV5-1	TRBJ2-5	NA	13
CASSIPRTGKDGYTF	TGTGCCAGTAGTATACCCCGGACAGGGAAGGATGGCTACACCTTC	TRBD1	TRBV19	TRBJ1-2	NA	15
CASSVAQGGGYTF	TGTGCCAGCAGCGTAGCCCAGGGCGGGGGCTACACCTTC	NA	TRBV9	TRBJ1-2	NA	13
CASRDTGSGNTIYF	TGTGCCAGCAGGGATACAGGGTCCGGAAACACCATATATTTT	NA	TRBV27	TRBJ1-3	NA	14
CASSPKYPLRNYGYTF	TGCGCCAGCAGCCCGAAATATCCCCTCAGGAACTATGGCTACACCTTC	NA	TRBV5-1	TRBJ1-2	NA	16
CASSSSRGDYEQYF	TGTGCCAGCAGCTCCAGTCGGGGGGACTACGAGCAGTACTTC	TRBD2	TRBV7-8	TRBJ2-7	NA	14
CASSSRKRLRKGVSYEQYF	TGCGCCAGCAGCTCCCGCAAACGCCTACGAAAGGGGGTCTCCTACGAGCAGTACTTC	NA	TRBV5-1	TRBJ2-7	NA	19
CASSPNPRGTGNYEQYF	TGTGCCAGCAGTCCCAACCCCCGGGGGACAGGGAACTACGAGCAGTACTTC	TRBD1	TRBV27	TRBJ2-7	few	17
CASSLYPRGERETTYNEQFF	TGCGCCAGCAGCTTGTACCCCCGAGGTGAGCGGGAGACCACCTACAATGAGCAGTTCTTC	TRBD2	TRBV5-1	TRBJ2-1	NA	20
CASTPGDYGYTF	TGTGCCAGCACCCCCGGGGACTATGGCTACACCTTC	NA	TRBV7-9	TRBJ1-2	NA	12
CASSTITGTSGTYEQYF	TGTGCCAGCAGTACTATCACCGGGACTAGCGGGACCTACGAGCAGTACTTT	TRBD2	TRBV28	TRBJ2-7	NA	17
CASSVRLAGGLYEQYF	TGTGCCAGCAGCGTCCGACTAGCGGGAGGCCTCTACGAGCAGTACTTC	TRBD2	TRBV9	TRBJ2-7	NA	16
CAISELIAGTYNEQFF	TGTGCCATCAGTGAGTTGATAGCGGGGACCTACAATGAGCAGTTCTTC	TRBD2	TRBV10-3	TRBJ2-1	NA	16
CASSVDSRGGYEQYF	TGTGCCAGCAGCGTGGATAGCCGGGGAGGTTACGAGCAGTACTTC	NA	TRBV9	TRBJ2-7	NA	15
CASSTGTGANGYTF	TGTGCCAGCAGCACCGGGACAGGGGCTAATGGCTACACCTTC	TRBD1	TRBV6-5	TRBJ1-2	NA	14
CASSQDLTSGLTDTQYF	TGCGCCAGCAGCCAAGATCTGACTAGCGGCCTCACAGATACGCAGTATTTT	TRBD2	TRBV4-1	TRBJ2-3	NA	17
CASSLEGEKLFF	TGTGCCAGCAGCTTAGAAGGGGAAAAACTGTTTTTT	NA	TRBV7-9	TRBJ1-4	NA	12
CASSQEDFGSPLHF	TGCGCCAGCAGCCAAGAAGATTTCGGCTCACCCCTCCACTTT	NA	TRBV4-1	TRBJ1-6	NA	14
CASSFTSGSYEQYF	TGTGCCAGCAGCTTCACTAGCGGGAGCTACGAGCAGTACTTC	TRBD2	TRBV7-8	TRBJ2-7	NA	14
CATSDPHGGRGSTGELFF	TGTGCCACCAGTGATCCCCATGGTGGCAGGGGAAGCACCGGGGAGCTGTTTTTT	NA	TRBV24-1	TRBJ2-2	once	18
CASSSGTPIGELFF	TGTGCCAGCAGCAGCGGGACGCCAATCGGGGAGCTGTTTTTT	TRBD2	TRBV11-2	TRBJ2-2	NA	14
CASSQVYGIYTGELFF	TGCGCCAGCAGCCAAGTCTACGGAATATACACCGGGGAGCTGTTTTTT	NA	TRBV4-3	TRBJ2-2	NA	16
CASSRTVPSNYGYTF	TGCGCCAGCAGCCGGACAGTCCCGTCTAACTATGGCTACACCTTC	NA	TRBV4-1	TRBJ1-2	NA	15
CASRDSTNTEAFF	TGTGCCAGTAGGGACAGTACGAACACTGAAGCTTTCTTT	NA	TRBV19	TRBJ1-1	NA	13
CASSYSTGEAFF	TGTGCCAGCAGTTACTCTACAGGGGAGGCTTTCTTT	TRBD1	TRBV6-5	TRBJ1-1	once	12
CASSNPPGTSMSVLLF	TGTGCCAGCAGCAACCCTCCGGGGACCAGTATGAGCGTACTACTTTTC	NA	TRBV11-1	TRBJ1-2	NA	16
CASSLYTEYGYTF	TGTGCCAGCAGCCTCTACACGGAATATGGCTACACCTTC	NA	TRBV12-3/TRBV12-4	TRBJ1-2	NA	13
CASSQDSSGSYNEQFF	TGTGCCAGCAGCCAAGATTCCAGCGGGAGTTACAATGAGCAGTTCTTC	TRBD2	TRBV3-1/TRBV3-2	TRBJ2-1	NA	16